These T cell receptor beta chains were read from a single sample in a study of blood T cell repertoires in COVID-19. Clones were read by immunoSEQ multiplex PCR, and TCRdb kept only the in-frame ones, dropping some. This table has over 250,000 clones, around nine tenths appearing once. Material for sequencing was peripheral blood. These receptors came from a woman aged 60-75 years with acute or convalescent COVID-19. Both conserved end residues are part of each CDR3. The D gene is left open where the match is weak.

CDR3 length,D gene,V gene,CDR3 protein
12,-,TRBV24-1,CATSDGPGVLTF
15,TRBD1,TRBV2,CASRDTGGSTDTQYF
16,TRBD2,TRBV6-1,CASSALAGGPTDTQYF
15,TRBD2,TRBV28,CASSLAGEVSNEQFF
16,TRBD2,TRBV2,CASSLRASGGSDTQYF
14,-,TRBV7-2,CASSSVLDDQPQHF
17,-,TRBV28,CASSLLRIGTLNTEAFF
16,-,TRBV28,CASAPIGGPSTDTQYF
14,-,TRBV28,CASSLWDTNQPQHF
14,TRBD1,TRBV9,CASSARGIGTEAFF
19,TRBD2,TRBV6-2/TRBV6-3,CASSYLSLAGVSSYNEQFF
14,TRBD2,TRBV11-2,CASSLLAGGLEQYF
16,TRBD1,TRBV24-1,CATSDGTGRDYNEQFF
13,-,TRBV3-1/TRBV3-2,CASSQARLNTQYF
16,TRBD2,TRBV14,CASSSWTSGTYNEQFF
16,TRBD2,TRBV19,CASSPTSGGRGDTQYF
13,-,TRBV2,CASSRDLNTEAFF
13,TRBD1,TRBV19,CASSGRDSYGYTF
19,TRBD2,TRBV3-1/TRBV3-2,CASSSWTSGTSTEGNIQYF
15,-,TRBV4-1,CASSQGTEFLYGYTF
14,-,TRBV10-3,CAISEAGINYGYTF